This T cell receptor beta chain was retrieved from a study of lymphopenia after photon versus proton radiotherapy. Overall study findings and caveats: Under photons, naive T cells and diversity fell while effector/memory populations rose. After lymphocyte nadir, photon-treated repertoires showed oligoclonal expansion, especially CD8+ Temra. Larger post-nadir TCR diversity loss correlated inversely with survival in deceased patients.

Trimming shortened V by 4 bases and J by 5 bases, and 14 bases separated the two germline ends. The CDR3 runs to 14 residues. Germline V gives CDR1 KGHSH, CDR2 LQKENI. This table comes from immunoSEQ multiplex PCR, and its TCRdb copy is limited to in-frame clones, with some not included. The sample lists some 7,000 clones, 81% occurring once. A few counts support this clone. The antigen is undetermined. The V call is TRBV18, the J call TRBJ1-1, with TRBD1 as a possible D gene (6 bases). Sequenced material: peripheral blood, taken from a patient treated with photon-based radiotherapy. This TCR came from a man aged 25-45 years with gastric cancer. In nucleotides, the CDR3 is TGTGCCAGCTCACAAACAGGGAGTGATACTGAAGCTTTCTTT. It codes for CASSQTGSDTEAFF.